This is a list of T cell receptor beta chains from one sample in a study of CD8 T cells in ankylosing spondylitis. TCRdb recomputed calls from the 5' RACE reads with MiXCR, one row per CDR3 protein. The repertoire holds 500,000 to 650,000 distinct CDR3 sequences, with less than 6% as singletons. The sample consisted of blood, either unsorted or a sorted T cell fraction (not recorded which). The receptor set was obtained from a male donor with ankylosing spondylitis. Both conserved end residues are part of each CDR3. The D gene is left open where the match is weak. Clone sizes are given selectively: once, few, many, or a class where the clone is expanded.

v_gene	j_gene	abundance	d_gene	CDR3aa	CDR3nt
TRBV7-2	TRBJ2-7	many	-	CASSLNRVQTSYEQYF	TGTGCCAGCAGCTTAAACAGGGTCCAAACCTCCTACGAGCAGTACTTC
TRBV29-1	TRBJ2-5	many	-	CSVVTEEVSQYF	TGCAGCGTTGTGACGGAGGAGGTGTCCCAGTACTTC
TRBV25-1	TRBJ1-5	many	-	CASAGQHQPQHF	TGTGCCAGCGCGGGTCAGCATCAGCCCCAGCATTTT
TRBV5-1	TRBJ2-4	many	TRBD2	CASSPGTGGHIQYF	TGCGCCAGCAGCCCAGGGACGGGAGGGCACATTCAGTACTTC
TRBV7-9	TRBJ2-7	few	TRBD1	CASSPGQSLYEQYF	TGTGCCAGCAGCCCGGGACAGAGCCTTTACGAGCAGTACTTC
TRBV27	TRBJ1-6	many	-	CASSLSAGAGSPLHF	TGTGCCAGCAGTTTATCAGCAGGGGCCGGTTCACCCCTCCACTTT
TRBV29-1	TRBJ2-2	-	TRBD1	CSVDGFYETGVNTGELFF	TGCAGCGTTGATGGATTTTATGAGACAGGGGTGAACACCGGGGAGCTGTTTTTT
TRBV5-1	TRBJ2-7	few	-	CASSSGLTRYEQYF	TGCGCCAGCAGCTCCGGGTTGACCCGCTACGAGCAGTACTTC
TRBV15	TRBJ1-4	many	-	CATSTGLVNEKLFF	TGTGCCACCAGCACAGGGCTGGTTAATGAAAAACTGTTTTTT
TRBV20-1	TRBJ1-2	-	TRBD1	CSAPDRDLYGYTF	TGCAGTGCTCCCGACAGGGATCTCTATGGCTACACCTTC
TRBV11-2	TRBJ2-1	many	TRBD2	CASSLVRTSGSYNEQFF	TGTGCCAGCAGCTTAGTACGGACTAGCGGGAGTTACAATGAGCAGTTCTTC
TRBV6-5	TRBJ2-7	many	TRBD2	CASSYSILAGGYEQYF	TGTGCCAGCAGTTACTCGATTTTAGCGGGAGGCTACGAGCAGTACTTC
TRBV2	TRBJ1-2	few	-	CASTLFGGKRGYTF	TGTGCCAGCACTCTCTTCGGCGGGAAGCGTGGCTACACCTTC
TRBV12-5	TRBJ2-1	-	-	CASGPGASYNEQFF	TGTGCTAGTGGCCCTGGAGCATCCTACAATGAGCAGTTCTTC
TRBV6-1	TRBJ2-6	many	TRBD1	CASRKVRGQGTGANVLTF	TGTGCCAGCAGGAAGGTTCGAGGACAGGGAACTGGGGCCAACGTCCTGACTTTC
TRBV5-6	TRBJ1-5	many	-	CASSRLGREEQPQHF	TGTGCCAGCAGCCGCCTGGGCAGGGAGGAACAGCCCCAGCATTTT
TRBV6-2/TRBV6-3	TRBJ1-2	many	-	CASSYSKARGYGYTF	TGTGCCAGCAGTTACTCGAAGGCCAGAGGCTATGGCTACACCTTC
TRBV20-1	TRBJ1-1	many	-	CSASSGTDPLRTEAFF	TGCAGTGCTAGTTCCGGGACTGATCCTTTGAGGACTGAAGCTTTCTTT
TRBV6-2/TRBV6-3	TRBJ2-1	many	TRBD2	CASISTSGSSYNEQFF	TGTGCCAGCATCTCGACTAGCGGGAGCTCCTACAATGAGCAGTTCTTC
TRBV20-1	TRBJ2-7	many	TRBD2	CSVGSGSFSYEQYF	TGCAGTGTTGGTAGCGGGAGTTTCTCCTACGAGCAGTACTTC
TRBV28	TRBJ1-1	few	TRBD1	CASSFLGQGRMNTEAFF	TGTGCCAGCAGTTTCTTGGGACAGGGGCGAATGAACACTGAAGCTTTCTTT
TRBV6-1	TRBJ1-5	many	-	CASSPTIGGQPQHF	TGTGCCAGCAGCCCGACTATCGGCGGGCAGCCCCAGCATTTT
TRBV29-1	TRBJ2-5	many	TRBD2	CSVSVGTSGETQYF	TGCAGCGTGTCTGTAGGGACTAGCGGGGAGACCCAGTACTTC
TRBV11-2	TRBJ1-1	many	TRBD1	CASSENRGSTEAIF	TGTGCCAGCAGCGAGAACAGGGGGAGCACTGAAGCTATCTTT
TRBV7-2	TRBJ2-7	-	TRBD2	CASSPSPASGSYEQYF	TGTGCCAGCAGCCCAAGCCCGGCTAGCGGGAGTTACGAGCAGTACTTC
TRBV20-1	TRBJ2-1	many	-	CSANRGAYNEQFF	TGCAGTGCTAATAGGGGGGCCTACAATGAGCAGTTCTTC
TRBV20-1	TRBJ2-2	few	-	CSASDAARNTGELFF	TGCAGTGCTAGTGATGCTGCTAGGAACACCGGGGAGCTGTTTTTT
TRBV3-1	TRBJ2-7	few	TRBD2	CASSRLAGVYGEQYF	TGTGCCAGCAGCCGCCTGGCGGGAGTCTACGGGGAGCAGTACTTC
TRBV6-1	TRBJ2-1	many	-	CASIEGPVSYNEQFF	TGTGCCAGCATAGAGGGACCTGTCTCCTACAATGAGCAGTTCTTC
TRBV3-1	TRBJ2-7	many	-	CASSQDLGTSEQYF	TGTGCCAGCAGCCAAGATTTAGGAACATCCGAGCAGTACTTC
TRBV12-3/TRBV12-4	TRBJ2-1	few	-	CASRARGGYNEQFF	TGTGCCAGCAGGGCCAGGGGGGGGTACAATGAGCAGTTCTTC
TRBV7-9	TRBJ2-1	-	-	CASRTPRLSMSKEQFF	TGTGCCAGCAGGACTCCCCGGCTTTCAATGAGCAAGGAGCAGTTCTTC
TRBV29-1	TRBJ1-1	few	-	CSVVPGNTEAFF	TGCAGCGTTGTCCCGGGGAACACTGAAGCTTTCTTT
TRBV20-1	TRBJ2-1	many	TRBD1	CSATPGTGSDNEQFF	TGCAGTGCTACCCCCGGGACAGGGAGTGACAATGAGCAGTTCTTC
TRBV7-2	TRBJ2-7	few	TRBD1	CASSSGTGGIYEQYF	TGTGCCAGCAGCTCAGGGACAGGGGGGATCTACGAGCAGTACTTC
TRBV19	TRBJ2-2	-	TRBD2	CASSIDRAGTATGELFF	TGTGCCAGTAGTATAGATCGAGCGGGAACCGCGACCGGGGAGCTGTTTTTT
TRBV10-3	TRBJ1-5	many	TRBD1	CAISLTGGGDQPQHF	TGTGCCATCAGTTTGACCGGAGGGGGCGATCAGCCCCAGCATTTT
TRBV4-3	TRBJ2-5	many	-	CASSRDFQETQYF	TGCGCCAGCAGCCGGGATTTCCAAGAGACCCAGTACTTC
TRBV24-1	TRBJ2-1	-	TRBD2	CATSDPGLAGDNEQFF	TGTGCCACCAGTGATCCGGGACTAGCGGGAGACAATGAGCAGTTCTTC
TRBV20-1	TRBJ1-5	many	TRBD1	CSAQTGNEGQPQHF	TGCAGTGCCCAGACAGGGAATGAGGGTCAGCCCCAGCATTTT
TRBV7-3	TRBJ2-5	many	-	CASSLTPVGTQYF	TGTGCCAGCAGTCTTACGCCGGTGGGGACCCAGTACTTC
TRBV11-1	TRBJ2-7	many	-	CASSQMGEDEQYF	TGTGCCAGCAGCCAAATGGGGGAGGACGAGCAGTACTTC
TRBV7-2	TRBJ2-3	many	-	CASSFQSGVADTQYF	TGTGCCAGCAGCTTTCAATCGGGAGTGGCAGATACGCAGTATTTT
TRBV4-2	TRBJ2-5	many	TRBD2	CASSRLAGTETQYF	TGTGCCAGCAGTCGACTAGCGGGGACTGAGACCCAGTACTTC
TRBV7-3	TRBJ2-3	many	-	CASSSFTTDTQYF	TGTGCCAGCAGCTCTTTCACCACAGATACGCAGTATTTT
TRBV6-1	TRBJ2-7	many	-	CASSGQEGYEQYF	TGTGCCAGCAGTGGACAGGAGGGCTACGAGCAGTACTTC
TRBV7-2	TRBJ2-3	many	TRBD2	CASSLRVAGSTDTQYF	TGTGCCAGCAGCTTAAGGGTAGCGGGGAGCACAGATACGCAGTATTTT
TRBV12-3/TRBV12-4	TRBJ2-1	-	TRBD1	CASSIDVTGNEQFF	TGTGCCAGCAGTATAGACGTGACAGGGAATGAGCAGTTCTTC
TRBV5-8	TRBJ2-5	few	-	CASSVASFETQYF	TGTGCCAGCAGCGTGGCGTCATTCGAGACCCAGTACTTC
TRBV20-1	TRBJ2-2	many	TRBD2	CSAVGLAGVTGELFF	TGCAGTGCCGTAGGACTAGCGGGAGTAACCGGGGAGCTGTTTTTT
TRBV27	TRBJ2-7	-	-	CASWDGLSYEQYF	TGTGCCAGCTGGGACGGCCTCTCCTACGAGCAGTACTTC
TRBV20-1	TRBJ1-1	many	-	CSASPSGTEAFF	TGCAGTGCATCTCCTTCCGGCACTGAAGCTTTCTTT
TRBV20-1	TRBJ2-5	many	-	CSAGRNQETQYF	TGCAGTGCTGGACGGAACCAAGAGACCCAGTACTTC
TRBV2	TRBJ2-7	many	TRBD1	CASRHRDRPDEQYF	TGTGCCAGCAGGCACCGGGACAGGCCTGATGAGCAGTACTTC
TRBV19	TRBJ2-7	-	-	CASSTRLVNEQYF	TGTGCCAGTAGTACGCGACTAGTCAACGAGCAGTACTTC